A single sample gave rise to the 8 T cell receptor beta chains below, sequenced in a study of cytotoxic CD8 clonotypes in ibrutinib-treated CLL. Repertoires were generated with immunoSEQ multiplex PCR, while TCRdb's copy carries only in-frame clones and drops some. Of roughly 130,000 clones detected, approximately 90% appear once; the ten largest clones hold approximately 10%. Material: PBMCs, obtained after 12 months of ibrutinib treatment. The receptors originated from a human donor with chronic lymphocytic leukemia.

V is TRBV2 and J is TRBJ1-1; D is ambiguous. Germline V lookup: CDR1 SNHLY, CDR2 FYNNEI. Trimming stripped 4 bases from V and 0 bases from J, with 9 bases between. The CDR3 length is 14 residues. The CDR3 here is CASSVAEMNTEAFF. In DNA, the CDR3 is TGTGCCAGCAGTGTGGCAGAGATGAACACTGAAGCTTTCTTT.

The chain uses TRBV19 and TRBJ1-5, with D hard to call. Germline V gene sequence: CDR1 LNHDA, CDR2 SQIVND (reference sequence). CDR3 size: 17 residues. V lost 5 bases, J lost 0 bases, and 17 bases lay in between. The CDR3 DNA sequence: TGTGCCAGTAGTCCCGGTGGTGGACTCGATAGCAATCAGCCCCAGCATTTT. Translating gives CASSPGGGLDSNQPQHF.

This clone was counted only a few times. The rearrangement joins TRBV7-9 to TRBJ2-3; D remains ambiguous. The CDR3 is 12 amino acids. The germline CDR1 and CDR2 sequences are SEHNR and FQNEAQ (reference sequence). Trimming took 5 bases from V and 2 from J, leaving 5 bases between them. The chain's CDR3 is CASSQSTDTQYF. DNA of the CDR3: TGTGCCAGCAGCCAATCCACAGATACGCAGTATTTT.

The gene calls are TRBV11-3 and TRBJ2-1; 8 bases line up with TRBD2. The germline V gene encodes CDR1 SGHNT and CDR2 YENEEA. The CDR3 is 15 amino acids. V lost 8 bases to trimming and J lost 7 bases; unmatched junction nucleotides: 13. CDR3 bases: TGTGCCAGCTCTGACCAGCGGGAGTACGGGAATGAGCAGTTCTTC. Translation gives CASSDQREYGNEQFF.

The chain links TRBV7-2 to TRBJ2-1, with a possible D match to TRBD2 (5 bases). CDR1 is SGHTA and CDR2 is FQGNSA in the germline V gene. The CDR3 sequence is 16 residues long. V lost 5 bases and J 0 bases, leaving 14 bases between the germline ends. CDR3 in DNA: TGTGCCAGCAGCCTCGTGGGCGGGCGCTCCTACAATGAGCAGTTCTTC. Encoded protein: CASSLVGGRSYNEQFF.

The chain links TRBV4-1 to TRBJ2-5; 10 bases fit TRBD2. The CDR3 runs to 13 residues. Germline V CDR1 and CDR2: MGHRA, YSYEKL. J lost 5 bases, V lost 8 bases, and 5 bases had no gene match. CDR3 in amino acids: CASPGTSDETQYF. CDR3 coding DNA: TGCGCCAGCCCCGGGACTAGCGATGAGACCCAGTACTTC.

This chain links TRBV30 with TRBJ1-2; 9 bases map to TRBD1. This CDR3 comprises 14 residues. With V trimmed by 3 bases and J by 4 bases, 6 bases remained unmatched. The germline V gene has CDR1 GTSNPN and CDR2 SVGIG (reference sequence). CDR3 DNA: TGTGCCTGGAGCACCGGACAGGGGTTCTATGGCTACACCTTC. The encoded protein is CAWSTGQGFYGYTF.

The gene calls are TRBV7-8 and TRBJ2-3, with 16 bases identical to TRBD2. The ends lost 5 bases at V and 4 bases at J; junction bases unmatched: 12. CDR3 length: 19 amino acids. CDR1 SGHVS and CDR2 FQNEAQ come from the germline V gene. The CDR3 nucleotides read TGTGCCAGCAGCCTAACGCCGGGACTAGCGGGAGGGCTCGCAGATACGCAGTATTTT. Translated: CASSLTPGLAGGLADTQYF.